This TCR beta chain was captured in a study of primary melanoma T cells and metastatic recurrence. Whole-study results and caveats: Tumor T-cell fraction reportedly predicted progression-free survival independently.

With regard to this clone: As yet, its antigen is unknown.

Profiled with immunoSEQ multiplex PCR; TCRdb holds only in-frame clones, not every one. The repertoire includes 280 or so clones, about two thirds of them detected once, and roughly 25% sits in the top ten. Trimming took off 5 bases at V and 8 bases at J, with 15 bases between the two ends. The CDR3 extends over 13 amino acids. The specimen sequenced was melanoma tumor tissue. V is TRBV7-1 and J is TRBJ1-1; no reliable D call. TRBV7-1 is identified as an open reading frame with a role that is uncertain. This clonotype originated in a human donor with melanoma. CDR3 bases: TGTGCCAGCAGCCCTTTCGGGGTGGAGGAAGCTTTCTTT. It specifies CASSPFGVEEAFF.